These 27 T cell receptor beta chains were sequenced from one sample in a study of cytomegalovirus exposure and HLA in healthy donors. The primer mix had 60 Vbeta and 13 Jbeta primers. Generated by immunoSEQ multiplex PCR, the TCRdb table keeps only in-frame clones and is missing some. The sample holds almost 95,000 clones, approximately 70% seen once. The sequencing sample was made of PBMCs. Receptor source: a man over 45 in good health and CMV-seronegative.

This clone appeared a few times. The chain has TRBV9 and TRBJ1-4; D perhaps matches TRBD1 (5 bases). There are 15 residues in the CDR3. Germline CDR1 SGDLS, CDR2 YYNGEE. V lost 4 bases, J lost 7 bases, and 17 bases lay in between. The CDR3 here is CASSLGHGSVEKLFF. CDR3 in DNA: TGTGCCAGCAGCCTAGGACACGGCAGTGTTGAAAAACTGTTTTTT.

This rearrangement joins TRBV7-3 to TRBJ1-2, with TRBD1 identical over 8 bases. CDR1 and CDR2 (germline): SGHTA, FQGTGA. V gave up 5 bases and J gave up 4 bases; unmatched junction bases: 9. The CDR3 spans 15 residues. CDR3 nucleotide sequence: TGTGCCAGCAGCCTCCAGGCAGGGGGCGGCTATGGCTACACCTTC. Protein sequence: CASSLQAGGGYGYTF.

This chain links TRBV5-1 with TRBJ1-3; D is undetermined. V was pared by 4 bases and J by 7 bases, with 15 bases between. This CDR3 is built from 14 residues. From germline, CDR1 is SGHRS and CDR2 YFSETQ. CDR3 coding DNA: TGCGCCAGCAGCCAACTCGGTCTGTCCAACACCATATATTTT. This translates into CASSQLGLSNTIYF.

This clone has a single count. The V gene is TRBV29-1, the J gene TRBJ1-2; D might be TRBD1 (5 bases). This CDR3 spans 11 amino acids. Germline V gives CDR1 SQVTM, CDR2 ANQGSEA. Trimming took off 7 bases at V and 12 bases at J, with 18 bases between the two ends. In DNA, the CDR3 is TGCAGCGCCGGGCATTGGACAACCGACACCTTC. As protein: CSAGHWTTDTF.

The rearrangement joins TRBV6-5 to TRBJ1-5, with 9 bases that match TRBD1. The CDR3 length is 15 residues. Germline trimming cut 4 bases from V and 1 base from J; bases unmatched to any gene: 2. From germline, CDR1 is MNHEY and CDR2 SVGAGI. The CDR3 DNA follows: TGTGCCAGCAGTTCTGGGACAGGGAGCAATCAGCCCCAGCATTTT. It specifies CASSSGTGSNQPQHF.

This chain links TRBV7-3 with TRBJ2-2; TRBD1 matches at 8 bases. The V segment lost 5 bases and the J segment 6 bases; nucleotides outside the gene matches: 5. The V gene's germline CDR1 is SGHTA and CDR2 FQGTGA. The CDR3 contains 14 residues. CDR3 protein: CASSRTGIAGELFF. Here the CDR3 DNA reads TGTGCCAGCAGCCGGACAGGGATTGCCGGGGAGCTGTTTTTT.

The chain joins TRBV9 to TRBJ2-5, with TRBD1 identical over 10 bases. The ends lost 1 base at V and 7 bases at J; junction bases unmatched: 7. This CDR3 has 15 amino acids. Per germline, CDR1 SGDLS and CDR2 YYNGEE. The CDR3 loop reads CASSVKGQGTGTQYF. The CDR3, as DNA: TGTGCCAGCAGCGTAAAGGGACAGGGGACAGGGACCCAGTACTTC. Full variable domain (missing parts from reference TRBV9 and TRBJ2-5): DSGVTQTPKHLITATGQRVTLRCSPRSGDLSVYWYQQSLDQGLQFLIQYYNGEERAKGNILERFSAQQFPDLHSELNLSSLELGDSALYFCASSVKGQGTGTQYFGPGTRLLVL.

This chain connects TRBV5-6 to TRBJ2-2; 9 nucleotides match TRBD2. The CDR3 runs to 15 residues. Per the germline V gene, CDR1 is SGHDT and CDR2 is YYEEEE. V shed 2 bases, J shed 5 bases, and the junction held 4 bases outside the gene matches. CDR3 in DNA: TGTGCCAGCAGCTTTAGCGGGGGTAGGACCGGGGAGCTGTTTTTT. Protein: CASSFSGGRTGELFF.

This clone occurred a few times. The chain employs TRBV6-5 and TRBJ1-1; no clear D gene. The V and J ends lost 6 bases and 6 bases respectively, with 14 bases between them. The CDR3 has 13 residues. Looked up from germline, CDR1 is MNHEY and CDR2 is SVGAGI. The CDR3 sequence is CASSRTAEAEAFF. CDR3 coding DNA: TGTGCCAGCAGCCGGACCGCGGAGGCTGAAGCTTTCTTT.

This clone was seen a single time. V usage is TRBV7-8 and J usage is TRBJ2-7, with a tentative D call TRBD1 (5 bases). The germline V and J ends were trimmed by 0 bases and 4 bases, with 16 bases remaining between them. The CDR3 spans 16 residues. The V gene's germline CDR1 is SGHVS and CDR2 FQNEAQ. The CDR3 spells CASSLAGGHGLYEQYV. The DNA for the CDR3 is TGTGCCAGCAGCTTAGCGGGTGGACACGGGTTGTACGAGCAGTACGTC.

V usage is TRBV29-1 and J usage is TRBJ1-1, with D perhaps TRBD1 (5 bases). The CDR3 is 13 amino acids. Trimming stripped 5 bases from V and 2 bases from J, with 12 bases between. Germline assignment: CDR1 SQVTM and CDR2 ANQGSEA. This CDR3 reads CSVNTGLNTEAFF. DNA for the CDR3: TGCAGCGTTAATACAGGATTAAACACTGAAGCTTTCTTT.

A few counts support this clone. This chain uses TRBV28 with TRBJ2-5, with a weak D call TRBD1 (5 bases). CDR3 length: 13 residues. Germline V gene sequence: CDR1 MDHEN, CDR2 SYDVKM. V was cut by 6 bases and J by 1 base, with 9 bases left in between. The CDR3 sequence is CASRGHLQETQYF. The CDR3 DNA is TGTGCCAGCAGAGGACACCTCCAAGAGACCCAGTACTTC.

This rearrangement joins TRBV6-6 to TRBJ2-7; 8 bases are shared with TRBD1. The germline V gene encodes CDR1 MNHNY and CDR2 SVGAGI (reference sequence). This CDR3 is 13 amino acids long. The junction had 6 bases not matched to a gene; V was cut back by 8 bases and J by 3 bases. The chain's CDR3 is CASGGTGGYEQYF. CDR3 DNA sequence: TGTGCCAGCGGAGGGACAGGAGGCTACGAGCAGTACTTC.

This sequence joins TRBV7-9 and TRBJ2-3; 7 bases match TRBD1. Germline CDR1 is SEHNR and CDR2 is FQNEAQ (reference sequence). The CDR3 totals 14 residues. V was pared by 4 bases and J by 2 bases, with 3 bases of the junction left unmatched. The CDR3 coding sequence is TGTGCCAGCAGCTCGACAGGGAACACAGATACGCAGTATTTT. Translation gives CASSSTGNTDTQYF.

V usage is TRBV7-3 and J usage is TRBJ1-2, with 9 bases that match TRBD1. CDR3 size: 13 residues. CDR1 is SGHTA and CDR2 is FQGTGA in the germline V gene. Trimming at V came to 4 bases and at J to 4 bases, leaving 1 base not matched to a gene. The DNA for the CDR3 is TGTGCCAGCAGCTCGACAGGGGGCTATGGCTACACCTTC. Protein product: CASSSTGGYGYTF. Based on the CDR3 plus reference TRBV7-3 and TRBJ1-2, the full variable domain is GAGVSQTPSNKVTEKGKYVELRCDPISGHTALYWYRQSLGQGPEFLIYFQGTGAADDSGLPNDRFFAVRPEGSVSTLKIQRTERGDSAVYLCASSSTGGYGYTFGSGTRLTVV.

The CDR3 spells CASSHSLRGTNEKLFF. DNA of the CDR3: TGCGCCAGCAGCCACTCACTTAGGGGGACTAATGAAAAACTGTTTTTT. This sequence joins TRBV4-3 and TRBJ1-4; a possible D gene is TRBD1 (6 bases). The CDR3 loop spans 16 amino acids. In germline, CDR1 is LGHNA, CDR2 YSLEER. Trimming took 3 bases from V and 2 from J, leaving 13 bases between them.

The V call is TRBV5-1, the J call TRBJ1-1, with 8 nucleotides matching TRBD1. In germline, CDR1 is SGHRS, CDR2 YFSETQ. This CDR3 has 13 amino acids. V shed 3 bases and J 7 bases; nucleotides not matched to a gene: 5. The CDR3 region has the DNA TGCGCCAGCAGCTGGGGGACAGGCCTTGAAGCTTTCTTT. It yields the protein CASSWGTGLEAFF.

A remark on this clone: The CDR3 does not end in the conserved phenylalanine or tryptophan, so this is likely a read error. The chain combines TRBV30 with TRBJ2-6; D not certain. CDR1 is GTSNPN and CDR2 is SVGIG in the germline V gene (reference sequence). The V and J ends lost 0 bases and 0 bases respectively, with 15 bases between them. This CDR3 spans 18 amino acids. This CDR3 reads CAWSVQRGFSSGANVLTV. Written as DNA, the CDR3 is TGTGCCTGGAGTGTACAAAGAGGATTTAGCTCTGGGGCCAACGTCCTGACTGTC.

In DNA form, the CDR3 reads TGCGCCAGCAGCTTGATACCAACAGGGTTTCGCACTGAAGCTTTCTTT. Translated: CASSLIPTGFRTEAFF. The J gene is TRBJ1-1, the V gene TRBV5-1; possibly TRBD1 for D (6 bases). Germline lookup yields CDR1 SGHRS and CDR2 YFSETQ. Trimming shortened V by 1 base and J by 4 bases, and 17 bases separated the two germline ends. The CDR3 is 16 residues long.

The gene calls are TRBV30 and TRBJ2-3, with a weak D call TRBD1 (6 bases). Germline CDR1 reads GTSNPN; CDR2 reads SVGIG (reference sequence). This CDR3 has 15 residues. With 1 base removed from V and 2 bases from J, the gap between germline ends came to 13 bases. CDR3 coding DNA: TGTGCCTGGAGTGATGGCCAGGGGACCACAGATACGCAGTATTTT. Protein sequence: CAWSDGQGTTDTQYF.

The chain links TRBV4-2 to TRBJ1-1; 11 positions agree with TRBD1. Per the germline V gene, CDR1 is LGHNA and CDR2 is YNFKEQ. The ends lost 6 bases at V and 5 bases at J; junction bases unmatched: 5. The CDR3 is 14 residues long. Here the CDR3 DNA reads TGTGCCAGCAGACCCGGGACAGGGGGGACTGAAGCTTTCTTT. Its protein is CASRPGTGGTEAFF.

This rearrangement joins TRBV29-1 to TRBJ2-6; TRBD1 matches 10 bases. Germline CDR1 SQVTM, CDR2 ANQGSEA. The CDR3 is 16 residues long. The V and J ends lost 5 bases and 1 base, in that order; junction bases with no gene match: 5. The CDR3 reads CSVSGTGVSGANVLTF. CDR3 bases: TGCAGCGTTTCCGGGACAGGGGTTTCTGGGGCCAACGTCCTGACTTTC.

CDR3 amino acids: CASRDGGLGNTIYF. CDR3 sequence (DNA): TGTGCCAGCAGGGACGGAGGACTCGGAAACACCATATATTTT. This chain uses TRBV6-1 with TRBJ1-3, with D uncertain. Germline CDR1 is MNHNS and CDR2 is SASEGT. The CDR3 totals 14 residues. Trimming removed 6 bases from V and 4 bases from J, with 13 bases in between.

This rearrangement joins TRBV4-3 to TRBJ1-4; TRBD1 aligns across 7 bases. This CDR3 is built from 15 residues. Germline V lookup: CDR1 LGHNA, CDR2 YSLEER. Unmatched junction bases numbered 10, after V lost 4 bases and J lost 8 bases. CDR3 in DNA: TGCGCCAGCAGCCTCACAGGGGTTGAGGTAGAAAAACTGTTTTTT. Translating gives CASSLTGVEVEKLFF.

This chain links TRBV7-9 with TRBJ1-2; TRBD1 aligns across 7 bases. Germline CDR1 reads SEHNR; CDR2 reads FQNEAQ (reference sequence). Losses at the gene ends were 4 bases for V and 4 bases for J; bases not matched to a gene: 3. CDR3 length: 13 amino acids. CDR3 region: CASSSRDSYGYTF. CDR3 sequence (DNA): TGTGCCAGCAGCTCCCGGGACAGCTATGGCTACACCTTC. Full variable domain (remainder filled in from reference TRBV7-9 and TRBJ1-2): DTGVSQNPRHKITKRGQNVTFRCDPISEHNRLYWYRQTLGQGPEFLTYFQNEAQLEKSRLLSDRFSAERPKGSFSTLEIQRTEQGDSAMYLCASSSRDSYGYTFGSGTRLTVV.

In its sample, this clone was seen once. V and J are TRBV19 and TRBJ1-3, with D possibly matching TRBD1 (6 bases). Looked up from germline, CDR1 is LNHDA and CDR2 is SQIVND (reference sequence). The V end lost 4 bases, the J end lost 2 bases, and 9 bases lay between the germline ends. CDR3 length: 14 residues. The CDR3 spells CASSRTATGNTIYF. DNA for the CDR3: TGTGCCAGTAGTAGGACAGCGACTGGAAACACCATATATTTT.

This clone was observed once. This chain connects TRBV6-6 to TRBJ1-2; 7 nucleotides align to TRBD1. The V and J ends lost 6 bases and 7 bases, in that order; junction bases with no gene match: 11. This CDR3 comprises 14 residues. Germline V gives CDR1 MNHNY, CDR2 SVGAGI (reference sequence). The CDR3 loop reads CASRPGQAVGGYTF. The DNA for the CDR3 is TGTGCCAGCAGGCCCGGACAGGCTGTCGGTGGCTACACCTTC.